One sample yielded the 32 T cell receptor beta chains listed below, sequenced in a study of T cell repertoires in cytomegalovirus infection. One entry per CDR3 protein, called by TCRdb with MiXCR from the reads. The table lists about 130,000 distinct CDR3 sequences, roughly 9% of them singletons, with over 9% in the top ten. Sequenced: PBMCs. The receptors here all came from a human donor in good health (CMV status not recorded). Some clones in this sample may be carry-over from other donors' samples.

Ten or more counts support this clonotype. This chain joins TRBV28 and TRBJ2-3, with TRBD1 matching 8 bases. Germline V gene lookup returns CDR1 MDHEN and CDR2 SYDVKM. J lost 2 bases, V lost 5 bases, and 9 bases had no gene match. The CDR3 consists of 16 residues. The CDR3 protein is CASSDPGQANTDTQYF. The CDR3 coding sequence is TGTGCCAGCAGTGACCCGGGACAGGCTAACACAGATACGCAGTATTTT. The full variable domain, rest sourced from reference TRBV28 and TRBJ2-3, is DVKVTQSSRYLVKRTGEKVFLECVQDMDHENMFWYRQDPGLGLRLIYFSYDVKMKEKGDIPEGYSVSREKKERFSLILESASTNQTSMYLCASSDPGQANTDTQYFGPGTRLTVL.

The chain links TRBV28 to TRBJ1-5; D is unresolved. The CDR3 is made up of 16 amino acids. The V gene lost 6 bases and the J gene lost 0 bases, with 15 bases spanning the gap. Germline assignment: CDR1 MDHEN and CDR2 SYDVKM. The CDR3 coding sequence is TGTGCCAGCAGGTTCTCGGAGGGCTATAGCAATCAGCCCCAGCATTTT. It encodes CASRFSEGYSNQPQHF.

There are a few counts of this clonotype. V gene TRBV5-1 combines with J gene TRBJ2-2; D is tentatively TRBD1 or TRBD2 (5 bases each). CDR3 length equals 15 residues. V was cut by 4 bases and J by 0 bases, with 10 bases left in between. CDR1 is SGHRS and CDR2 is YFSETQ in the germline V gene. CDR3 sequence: CASSREGPNTGELFF. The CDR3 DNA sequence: TGCGCCAGCAGCCGAGAGGGGCCGAACACCGGGGAGCTGTTTTTT.

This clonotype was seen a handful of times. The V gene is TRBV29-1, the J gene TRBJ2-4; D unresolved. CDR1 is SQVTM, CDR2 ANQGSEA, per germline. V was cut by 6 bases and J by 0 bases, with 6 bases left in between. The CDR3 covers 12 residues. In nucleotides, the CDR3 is TGCAGCGTACGGATAGCCAAAAACATTCAGTACTTC. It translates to CSVRIAKNIQYF.

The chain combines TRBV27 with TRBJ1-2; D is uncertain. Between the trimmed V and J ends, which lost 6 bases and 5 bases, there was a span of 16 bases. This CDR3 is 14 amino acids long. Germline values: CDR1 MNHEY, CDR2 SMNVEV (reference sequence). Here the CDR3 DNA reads TGTGCCAGCAGAAAAATAGGGCAGACGTATGGCTACACCTTC. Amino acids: CASRKIGQTYGYTF.

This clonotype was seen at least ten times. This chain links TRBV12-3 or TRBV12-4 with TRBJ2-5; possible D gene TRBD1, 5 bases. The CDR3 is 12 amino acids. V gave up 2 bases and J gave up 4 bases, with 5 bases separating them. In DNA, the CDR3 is TGTGCCAGCAGTTTACAGGGAGAGACCCAGTACTTC. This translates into CASSLQGETQYF.

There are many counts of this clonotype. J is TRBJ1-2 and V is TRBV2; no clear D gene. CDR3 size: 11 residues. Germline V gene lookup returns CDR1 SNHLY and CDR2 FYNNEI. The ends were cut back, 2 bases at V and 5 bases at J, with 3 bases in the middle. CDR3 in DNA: TGTGCCAGCAGTGAACAGTATGGCTACACCTTC. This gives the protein CASSEQYGYTF. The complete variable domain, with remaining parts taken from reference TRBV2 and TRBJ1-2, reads EPEVTQTPSHQVTQMGQEVILRCVPISNHLYFYWYRQILGQKVEFLVSFYNNEISEKSEIFDDQFSVERPDGSNFTLKIRSTKLEDSAMYFCASSEQYGYTFGSGTRLTVV.

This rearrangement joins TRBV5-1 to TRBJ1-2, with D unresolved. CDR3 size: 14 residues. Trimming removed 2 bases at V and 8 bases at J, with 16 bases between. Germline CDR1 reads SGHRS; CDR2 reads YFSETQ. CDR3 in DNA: TGCGCCAGCAGCTTAAGTGGCGGAGCAAAAGGCTACACCTTC. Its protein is CASSLSGGAKGYTF. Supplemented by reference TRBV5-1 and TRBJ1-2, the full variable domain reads KAGVTQTPRYLIKTRGQQVTLSCSPISGHRSVSWYQQTPGQGLQFLFEYFSETQRNKGNFPGRFSGRQFSNSRSEMNVSTLELGDSALYLCASSLSGGAKGYTFGSGTRLTVV.

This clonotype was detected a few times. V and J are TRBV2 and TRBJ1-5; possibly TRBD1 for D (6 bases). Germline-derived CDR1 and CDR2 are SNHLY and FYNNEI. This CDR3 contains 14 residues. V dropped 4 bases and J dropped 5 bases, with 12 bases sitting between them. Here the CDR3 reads CASSANRDHQPQHF. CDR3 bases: TGTGCCAGCAGTGCTAACAGGGATCATCAGCCCCAGCATTTT.

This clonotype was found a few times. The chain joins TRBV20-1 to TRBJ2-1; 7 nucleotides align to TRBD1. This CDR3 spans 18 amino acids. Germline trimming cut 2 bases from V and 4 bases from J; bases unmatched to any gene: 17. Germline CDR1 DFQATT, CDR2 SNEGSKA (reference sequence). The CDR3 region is CSARRTSPLDRNYNEQFF. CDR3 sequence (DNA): TGCAGTGCTAGACGGACGAGCCCCCTGGACAGGAATTACAATGAGCAGTTCTTC.

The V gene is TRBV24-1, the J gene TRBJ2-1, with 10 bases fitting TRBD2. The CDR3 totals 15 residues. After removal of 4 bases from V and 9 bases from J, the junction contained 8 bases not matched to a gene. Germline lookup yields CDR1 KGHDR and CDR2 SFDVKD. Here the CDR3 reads CATSESGLADIEQFF. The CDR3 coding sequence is TGTGCCACCAGTGAAAGCGGACTAGCGGACATTGAGCAGTTCTTC.

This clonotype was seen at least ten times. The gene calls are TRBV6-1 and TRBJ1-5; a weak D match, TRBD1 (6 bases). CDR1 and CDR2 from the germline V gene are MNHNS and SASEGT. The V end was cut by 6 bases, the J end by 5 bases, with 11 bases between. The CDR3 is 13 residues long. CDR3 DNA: TGTGCCAGCAGGAAGGGGGGCCATCAGCCCCAGCATTTT. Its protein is CASRKGGHQPQHF.

As DNA, the CDR3 is TGCAGTGCAAGTTGGCTGAGCAATCAGCCCCAGCATTTT. Amino acids: CSASWLSNQPQHF. The V gene is TRBV20-1, the J gene TRBJ1-5; D is undetermined. The CDR3 length is 13 residues. The germline V and J ends were trimmed by 6 bases and 1 base, with 10 bases remaining between them. CDR1 is DFQATT, CDR2 SNEGSKA, per germline (reference sequence).

In DNA form, the CDR3 reads TGTGCCAGCAGTCCCTTTGGCCGCCAGGAGCAGTTCTTC. Translating gives CASSPFGRQEQFF. The chain carries TRBV27 and TRBJ2-1; no definite D call. Germline CDR1 reads MNHEY; CDR2 reads SMNVEV (reference sequence). Between the trimmed V and J ends, which lost 5 bases and 10 bases, there was a span of 15 bases. There are 13 residues in the CDR3.

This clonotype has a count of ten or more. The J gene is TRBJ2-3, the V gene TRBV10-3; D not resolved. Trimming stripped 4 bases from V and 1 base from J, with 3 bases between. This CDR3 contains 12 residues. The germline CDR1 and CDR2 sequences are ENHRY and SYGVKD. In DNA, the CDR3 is TGTGCCATCAGTGCTGGCACAGATACGCAGTATTTT. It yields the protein CAISAGTDTQYF.

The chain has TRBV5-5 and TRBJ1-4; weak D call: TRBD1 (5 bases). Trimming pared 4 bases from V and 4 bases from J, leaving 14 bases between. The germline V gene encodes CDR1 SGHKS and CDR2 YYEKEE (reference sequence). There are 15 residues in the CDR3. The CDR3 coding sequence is TGTGCCAGCAGCCCAAGGGGCAGCTTTAATGAAAAACTGTTTTTT. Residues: CASSPRGSFNEKLFF.

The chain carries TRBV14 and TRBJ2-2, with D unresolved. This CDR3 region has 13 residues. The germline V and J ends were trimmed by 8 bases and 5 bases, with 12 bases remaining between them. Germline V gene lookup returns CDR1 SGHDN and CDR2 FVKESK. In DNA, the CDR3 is TGTGCCAGCGCACTGGGTGGAACCGGGGAGCTGTTTTTT. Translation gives CASALGGTGELFF.

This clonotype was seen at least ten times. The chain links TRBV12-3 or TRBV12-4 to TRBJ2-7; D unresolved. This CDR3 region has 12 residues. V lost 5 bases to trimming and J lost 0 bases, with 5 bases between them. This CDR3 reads CASSRISYEQYF. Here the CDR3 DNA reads TGTGCCAGCAGTCGCATCTCCTACGAGCAGTACTTC.

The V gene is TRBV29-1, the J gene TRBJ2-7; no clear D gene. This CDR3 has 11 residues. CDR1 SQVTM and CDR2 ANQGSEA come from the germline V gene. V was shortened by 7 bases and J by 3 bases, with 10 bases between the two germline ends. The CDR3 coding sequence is TGCAGCGCGACCCAAAACTACGAGCAGTACTTC. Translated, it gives CSATQNYEQYF.

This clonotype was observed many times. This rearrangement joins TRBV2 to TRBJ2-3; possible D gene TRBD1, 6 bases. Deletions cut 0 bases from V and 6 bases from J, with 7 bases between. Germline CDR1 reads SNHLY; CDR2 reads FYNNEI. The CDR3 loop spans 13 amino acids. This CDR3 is CASSEAQGDTQYF. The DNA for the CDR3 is TGTGCCAGCAGTGAAGCGCAGGGGGATACGCAGTATTTT.

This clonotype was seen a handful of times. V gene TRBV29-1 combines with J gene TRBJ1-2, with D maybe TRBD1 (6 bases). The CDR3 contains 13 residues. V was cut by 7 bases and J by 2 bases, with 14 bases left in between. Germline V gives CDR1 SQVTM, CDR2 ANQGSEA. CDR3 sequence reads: CSAVTGMNYGYTF. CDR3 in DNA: TGCAGCGCCGTCACAGGGATGAACTATGGCTACACCTTC. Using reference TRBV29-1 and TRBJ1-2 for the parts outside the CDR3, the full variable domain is SAVISQKPSRDICQRGTSLTIQCQVDSQVTMMFWYRQQPGQSLTLIATANQGSEATYESGFVIDKFPISRPNLTFSTLTVSNMSPEDSSIYLCSAVTGMNYGYTFGSGTRLTVV.

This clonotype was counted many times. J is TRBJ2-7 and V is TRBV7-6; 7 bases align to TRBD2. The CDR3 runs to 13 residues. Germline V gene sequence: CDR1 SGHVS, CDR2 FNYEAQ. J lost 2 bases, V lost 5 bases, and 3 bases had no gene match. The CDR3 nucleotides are TGTGCCAGCAGCCCGGGGGGTACCTACGAGCAGTACTTC. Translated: CASSPGGTYEQYF.

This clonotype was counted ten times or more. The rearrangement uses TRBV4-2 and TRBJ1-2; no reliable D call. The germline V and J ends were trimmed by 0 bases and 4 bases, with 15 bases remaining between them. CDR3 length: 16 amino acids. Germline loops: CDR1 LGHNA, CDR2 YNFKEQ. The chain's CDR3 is CASSQDRQFLPYGYTF. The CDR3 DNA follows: TGTGCCAGCAGCCAAGATAGGCAGTTCCTTCCCTATGGCTACACCTTC.

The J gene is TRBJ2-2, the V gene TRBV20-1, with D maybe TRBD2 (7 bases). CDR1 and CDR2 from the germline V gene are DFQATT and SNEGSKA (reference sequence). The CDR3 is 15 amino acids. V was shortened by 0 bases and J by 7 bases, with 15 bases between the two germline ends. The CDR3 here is CSARDPSRGRGELFF. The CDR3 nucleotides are TGCAGTGCTAGAGATCCCTCGCGGGGGCGCGGGGAGCTGTTTTTT.

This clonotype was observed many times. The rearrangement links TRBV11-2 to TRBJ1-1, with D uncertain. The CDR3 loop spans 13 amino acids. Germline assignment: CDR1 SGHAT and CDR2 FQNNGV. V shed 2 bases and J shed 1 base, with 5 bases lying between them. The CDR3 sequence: CASSLMGNTEAFF. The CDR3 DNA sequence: TGTGCCAGCAGCTTAATGGGGAACACTGAAGCTTTCTTT.

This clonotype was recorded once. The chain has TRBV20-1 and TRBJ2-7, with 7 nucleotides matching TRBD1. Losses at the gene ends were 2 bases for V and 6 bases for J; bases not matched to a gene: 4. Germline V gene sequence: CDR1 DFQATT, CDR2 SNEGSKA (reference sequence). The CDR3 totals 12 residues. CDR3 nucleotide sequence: TGCAGTGCTAGAACAGGGGCGTTCGAGCAGTACTTC. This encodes CSARTGAFEQYF.

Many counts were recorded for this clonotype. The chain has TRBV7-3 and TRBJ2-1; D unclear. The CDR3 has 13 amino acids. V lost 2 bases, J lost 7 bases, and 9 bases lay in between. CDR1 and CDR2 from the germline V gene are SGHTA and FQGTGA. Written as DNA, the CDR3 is TGTGCCAGCAGCTTACCCCCTTTGAATGAGCAGTTCTTC. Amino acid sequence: CASSLPPLNEQFF.

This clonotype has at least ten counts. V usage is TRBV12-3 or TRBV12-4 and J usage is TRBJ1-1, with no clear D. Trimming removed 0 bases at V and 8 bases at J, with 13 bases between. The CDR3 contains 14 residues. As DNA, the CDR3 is TGTGCCAGCAGTTTAGCCTACGACGGTGGGGAAGCTTTCTTT. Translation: CASSLAYDGGEAFF.

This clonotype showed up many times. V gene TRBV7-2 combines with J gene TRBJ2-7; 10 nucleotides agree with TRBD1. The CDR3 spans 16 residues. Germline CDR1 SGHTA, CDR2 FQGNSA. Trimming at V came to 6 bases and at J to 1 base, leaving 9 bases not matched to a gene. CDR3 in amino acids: CASRRQGATTSYEQYF. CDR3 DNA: TGTGCCAGCAGGAGACAGGGGGCGACCACATCCTACGAGCAGTACTTC.

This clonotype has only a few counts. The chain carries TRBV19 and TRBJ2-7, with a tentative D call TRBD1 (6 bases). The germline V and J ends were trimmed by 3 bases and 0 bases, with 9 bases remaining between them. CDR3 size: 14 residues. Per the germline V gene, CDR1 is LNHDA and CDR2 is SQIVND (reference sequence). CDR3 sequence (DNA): TGTGCCAGTAGTATGACAGGTTTCTCCTACGAGCAGTACTTC. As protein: CASSMTGFSYEQYF.

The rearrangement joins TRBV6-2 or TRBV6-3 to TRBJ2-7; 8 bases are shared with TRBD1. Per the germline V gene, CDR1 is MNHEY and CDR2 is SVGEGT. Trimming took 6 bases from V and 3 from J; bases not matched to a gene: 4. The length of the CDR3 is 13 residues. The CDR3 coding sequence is TGTGCCAGCAGACAGGGGGGCATCTACGAGCAGTACTTC. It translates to CASRQGGIYEQYF.

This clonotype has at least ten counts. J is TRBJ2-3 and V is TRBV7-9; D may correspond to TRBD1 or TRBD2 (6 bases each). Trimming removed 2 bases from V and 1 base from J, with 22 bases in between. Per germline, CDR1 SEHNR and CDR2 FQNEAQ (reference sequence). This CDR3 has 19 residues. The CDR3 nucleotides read TGTGCCAGCAGCTTACCCGAGAGCTTAAGGGGGGAACGCACAGATACGCAGTATTTT. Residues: CASSLPESLRGERTDTQYF.